A selection of T cell receptor beta chains follows, all from one sample in a study of T cell responses to AZD1222 COVID-19 vaccine. Only in-frame clones appear in the TCRdb table, and some are missing; sequencing was by immunoSEQ multiplex PCR. Of under 200,000 clones in the sample, about 89% were seen once. The sample in question was peripheral blood, obtained on day 0 of AZD1222 vaccination. The source is an adult in good health. Both conserved end residues are part of each CDR3.

V,CDR3
TRBV7-9,CAVRSGGLGNEQFF
TRBV4-3,CASSPGTGGADTQYF
TRBV7-9,CASSLVGFRRGAKYNEQFF
TRBV7-2,CASSRGQNNEKLFF
TRBV3-1/TRBV3-2,CASSQGLSALHF
TRBV6-6,CASSPPGIQQVGNTIYF
TRBV28,CASSLDRNYGYTF
TRBV19,CASNLYTEAFF
TRBV19,CASNPGQGYEQYF
TRBV9,CASSVVGTPNEQFF
TRBV6-5,CASSPDLYEQYF
TRBV28,CASISWGDRGLNAEAFF
TRBV6-2/TRBV6-3,CASSYGTGGTEAFF
TRBV7-9,CASSSTGVVSNQPQHF
TRBV28,CASSSPGLRVFEQFF
TRBV19,CASTRGQYSPLHF
TRBV5-4,CASSFSPTGDTEAFF
TRBV5-4,CASSQGAGGPNNEQFF
TRBV28,CASRTPRGAGQPQHF
TRBV2,CAGSGGLSYEQYF
TRBV27,CASSSWGYGYTF
TRBV27,CASSSLAGASYEQYF
TRBV7-9,CASSLTTGGSGNTIYF
TRBV30,CAQTASGNTIYF
TRBV19,CASSMGGMRAFF
TRBV18,CASSLNRGLNYGYTF
TRBV5-1,CASSEPVGEQFF
TRBV11-2,CASSFGTEVDTQYF
TRBV5-1,CASSLGYSENTEAFF
TRBV7-9,CASSSLDRSTDTQYF
TRBV30,CAWTPGTEFYEQYF
TRBV28,CASRTASGTGLYEQYF
TRBV18,CASSLRRENHYGYTF
TRBV10-1,CASSENRGDEQFF
TRBV27,CASRPGDRGWEKLFF
TRBV5-4,CASSRAGRKDEQYF
TRBV4-1,CASSRTPGVVNQPQHF
TRBV18,CASSPESEKLFF
TRBV5-4,CASSLAEMGNYGYTF
TRBV7-9,CASRRALAGYEQYF
TRBV29-1,CSVEGGTVELYNEQFF
TRBV9,CASSGSSGGSYEQYF
TRBV12-3/TRBV12-4,CASSFGQPQHF
TRBV28,CASSHRDRINYGYTF
TRBV27,CASSLGRNTEAFF
TRBV5-1,CASSLMSGAIQETQYF
TRBV28,CASSFVTGGNQPQHF
TRBV5-8,CASSRDRGHAGANVLTF
TRBV19,CASSSWGEGFYEQYF
TRBV2,CASSESLADSPYGYTF
TRBV10-2,CASSDSASSGANVLTF
TRBV6-4,CASSGLSGRGEQFF
TRBV19,CASSRGKANEKLFF
TRBV7-3,CASSLKGSGTGELFF
TRBV9,CASSVAEARGNTIYF
TRBV7-2,CASSSPPGQGAPGDSPLHF